The following is a TCR beta chain sequence with its context. This specimen comes from a study of blood T cell repertoires in COVID-19. The table came from immunoSEQ multiplex PCR; TCRdb's copy has only in-frame clones and leaves some out. The data show a few hundred thousand clones, 89% seen once. This CDR3 spans 19 amino acids. Germline V gives CDR1 MDHEN, CDR2 SYDVKM. The V end was cut by 6 bases, the J end by 0 bases, with 24 bases between. The sequence was collected from a man aged 40-50 years with acute or convalescent COVID-19. V and J are TRBV28 and TRBJ2-4; a weak D match, TRBD2 (6 bases). The sequenced sample consisted of peripheral blood. As DNA, the CDR3 is TGTGCCAGCAGCCAACAGACTAGGACCCCCCTACTAGCCAAAAACATTCAGTACTTC. Translated, it gives CASSQQTRTPLLAKNIQYF.